This T cell receptor (beta chain) was captured by sequencing in a study of blood T cell repertoires in COVID-19. At the level of the study: The United States, Italy and Spain provided the acute and convalescent COVID-19 samples. The cDNA or gDNA used as material had been derived from T cells, B-cell-depleted T cells, or PBMCs.

As handled by the study authors: Using reference gene primer amplification, nucleated cell counts were estimated. The table came from immunoSEQ multiplex PCR; TCRdb's copy has only in-frame clones and leaves some out. D and trimming were read from the DNA, whereas the V and J calls and clone size are those reported in that table. The sample records roughly 250,000 clones, about 82% being singletons. Trimming left V 2 bases short and J 4 bases short, with 15 bases between. The CDR3 contains 15 residues. The germline CDR1 and CDR2 sequences are MNHNS and SASEGT. Sequenced: peripheral blood. The chain recombines TRBV6-1 with TRBJ2-7; D might be TRBD1 (6 bases). The source of this sequence is a woman aged 55-70 years with active or convalescent COVID-19. Here the CDR3 DNA reads TGTGCCAGCAGTGAAACCGGGACACCGGAGTACGAGCAGTACGTC. Protein sequence: CASSETGTPEYEQYV.